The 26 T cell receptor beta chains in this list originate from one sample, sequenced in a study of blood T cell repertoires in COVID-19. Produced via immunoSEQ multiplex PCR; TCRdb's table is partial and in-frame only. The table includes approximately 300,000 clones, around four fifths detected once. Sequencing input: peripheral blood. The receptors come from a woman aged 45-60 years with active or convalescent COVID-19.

Here the CDR3 DNA reads TGTGCCAGCTCACTAGGACAGGCGACGTACGAGCAGTACTTC. Translated: CASSLGQATYEQYF. The genes are TRBV18 and TRBJ2-7; 7 bases are a match to TRBD1. The V segment lost 4 bases and the J segment 4 bases; nucleotides outside the gene matches: 7. The CDR3 runs 14 residues. Germline CDR1 KGHSH, CDR2 LQKENI.

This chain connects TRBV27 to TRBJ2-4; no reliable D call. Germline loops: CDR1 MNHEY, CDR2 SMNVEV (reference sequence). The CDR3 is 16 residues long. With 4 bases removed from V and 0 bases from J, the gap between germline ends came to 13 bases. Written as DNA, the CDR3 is TGTGCCAGCAGTTCCTTAGCAGACCTAGCCAAAAACATTCAGTACTTC. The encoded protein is CASSSLADLAKNIQYF.

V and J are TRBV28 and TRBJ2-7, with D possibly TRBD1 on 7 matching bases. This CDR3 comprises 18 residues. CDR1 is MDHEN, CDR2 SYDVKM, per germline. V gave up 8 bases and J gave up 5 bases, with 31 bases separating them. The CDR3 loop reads CASHPGGRGVGSSHEQYF. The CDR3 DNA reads TGTGCCAGCCATCCCGGCGGCAGGGGGGTAGGATCATCCCACGAGCAGTACTTC.

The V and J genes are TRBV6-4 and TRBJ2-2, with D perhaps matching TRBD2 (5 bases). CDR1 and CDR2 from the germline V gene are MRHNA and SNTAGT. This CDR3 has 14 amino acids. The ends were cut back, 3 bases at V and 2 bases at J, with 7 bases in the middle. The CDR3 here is CASSESGNTGELFF. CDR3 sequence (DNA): TGTGCCAGCAGTGAGAGCGGAAACACCGGGGAGCTGTTTTTT.

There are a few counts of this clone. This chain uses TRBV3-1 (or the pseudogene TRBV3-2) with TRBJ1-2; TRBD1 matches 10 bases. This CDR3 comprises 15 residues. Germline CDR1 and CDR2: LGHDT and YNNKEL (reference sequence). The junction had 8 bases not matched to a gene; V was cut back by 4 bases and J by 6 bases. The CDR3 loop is CASSPGTGVVNGYTF. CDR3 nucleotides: TGTGCCAGCAGCCCCGGGACAGGGGTGGTGAATGGCTACACCTTC.

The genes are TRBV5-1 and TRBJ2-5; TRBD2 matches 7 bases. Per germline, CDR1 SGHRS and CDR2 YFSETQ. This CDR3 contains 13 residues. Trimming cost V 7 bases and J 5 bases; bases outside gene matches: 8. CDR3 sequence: CASQRTSGETQYF. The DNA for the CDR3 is TGCGCCAGCCAAAGGACTAGTGGGGAGACCCAGTACTTC. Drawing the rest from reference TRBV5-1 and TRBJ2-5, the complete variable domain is KAGVTQTPRYLIKTRGQQVTLSCSPISGHRSVSWYQQTPGQGLQFLFEYFSETQRNKGNFPGRFSGRQFSNSRSEMNVSTLELGDSALYLCASQRTSGETQYFGPGTRLLVL.

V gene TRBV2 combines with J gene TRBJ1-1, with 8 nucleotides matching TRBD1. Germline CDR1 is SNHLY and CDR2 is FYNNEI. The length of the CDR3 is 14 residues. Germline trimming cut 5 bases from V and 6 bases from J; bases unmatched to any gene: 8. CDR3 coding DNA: TGTGCCAGCAGTCGCCAGGGGGCTGACGCTGAAGCTTTCTTT. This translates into CASSRQGADAEAFF.

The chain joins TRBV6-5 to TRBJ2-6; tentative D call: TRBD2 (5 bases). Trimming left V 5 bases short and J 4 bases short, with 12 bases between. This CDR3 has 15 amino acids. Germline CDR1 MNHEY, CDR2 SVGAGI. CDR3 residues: CASSQLVTGANVLTF. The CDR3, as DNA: TGTGCCAGCAGTCAACTAGTGACAGGGGCCAACGTCCTGACTTTC.

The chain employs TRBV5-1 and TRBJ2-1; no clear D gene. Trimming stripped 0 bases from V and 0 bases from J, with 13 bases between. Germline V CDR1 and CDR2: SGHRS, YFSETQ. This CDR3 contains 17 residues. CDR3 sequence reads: CASSLAGDGSSYNEQFF. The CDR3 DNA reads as TGCGCCAGCAGCTTGGCGGGTGACGGCTCCTCCTACAATGAGCAGTTCTTC. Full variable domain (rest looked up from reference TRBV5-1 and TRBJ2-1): KAGVTQTPRYLIKTRGQQVTLSCSPISGHRSVSWYQQTPGQGLQFLFEYFSETQRNKGNFPGRFSGRQFSNSRSEMNVSTLELGDSALYLCASSLAGDGSSYNEQFFGPGTRLTVL.

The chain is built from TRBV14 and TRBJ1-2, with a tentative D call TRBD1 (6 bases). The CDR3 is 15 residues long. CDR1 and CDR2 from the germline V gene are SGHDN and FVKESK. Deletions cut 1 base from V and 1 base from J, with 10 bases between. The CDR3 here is CASSQVQGSNYGYTF. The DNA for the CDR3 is TGTGCCAGCAGCCAAGTCCAGGGGAGTAACTATGGCTACACCTTC.

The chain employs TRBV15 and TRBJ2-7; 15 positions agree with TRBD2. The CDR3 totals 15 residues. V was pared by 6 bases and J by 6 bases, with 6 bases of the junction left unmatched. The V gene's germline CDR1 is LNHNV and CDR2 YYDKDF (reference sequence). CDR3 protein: CATRKGLAGGLEQYF. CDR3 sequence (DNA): TGTGCCACCAGAAAGGGACTAGCGGGAGGTCTCGAGCAGTACTTC.

CDR3 region: CASSVKLLARSGANVLTF. The CDR3 nucleotides are TGCGCCAGCAGCGTGAAGCTACTAGCGCGCTCTGGGGCCAACGTCCTGACTTTC. The chain joins TRBV5-1 to TRBJ2-6; TRBD2 agrees at 7 bases. This CDR3 comprises 18 residues. Looked up from germline, CDR1 is SGHRS and CDR2 is YFSETQ. The V and J ends lost 4 bases and 0 bases, in that order; junction bases with no gene match: 10.

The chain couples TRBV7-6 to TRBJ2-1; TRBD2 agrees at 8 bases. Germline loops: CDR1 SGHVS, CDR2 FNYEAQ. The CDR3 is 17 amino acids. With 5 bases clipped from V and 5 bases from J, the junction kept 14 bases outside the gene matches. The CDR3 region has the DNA TGTGCCAGCAGCCTCCGGCCACTAGCGGTGGGCCACAATGAGCAGTTCTTC. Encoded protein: CASSLRPLAVGHNEQFF.

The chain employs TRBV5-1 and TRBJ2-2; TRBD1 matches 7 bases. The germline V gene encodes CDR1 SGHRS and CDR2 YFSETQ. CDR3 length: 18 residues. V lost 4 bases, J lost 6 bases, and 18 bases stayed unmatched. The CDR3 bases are TGCGCCAGCAGCCTTAGATGGTCAGGGGGTGACCCCGCCGGGGAGCTGTTTTTT. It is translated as CASSLRWSGGDPAGELFF.

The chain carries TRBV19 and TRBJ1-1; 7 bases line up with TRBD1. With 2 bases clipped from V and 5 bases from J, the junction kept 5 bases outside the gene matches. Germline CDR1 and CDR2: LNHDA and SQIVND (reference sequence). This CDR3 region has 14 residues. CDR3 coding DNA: TGTGCCAGTAGTATACGACAGGGAGAAACTGAAGCTTTCTTT. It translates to CASSIRQGETEAFF.

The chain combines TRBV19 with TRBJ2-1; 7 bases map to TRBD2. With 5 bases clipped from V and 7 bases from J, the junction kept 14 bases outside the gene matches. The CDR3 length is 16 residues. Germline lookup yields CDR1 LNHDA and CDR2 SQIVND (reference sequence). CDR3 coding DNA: TGTGCCAGTAGTCCTCACCCCCCGACTAGCAGGAATGAGCAGTTCTTC. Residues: CASSPHPPTSRNEQFF.

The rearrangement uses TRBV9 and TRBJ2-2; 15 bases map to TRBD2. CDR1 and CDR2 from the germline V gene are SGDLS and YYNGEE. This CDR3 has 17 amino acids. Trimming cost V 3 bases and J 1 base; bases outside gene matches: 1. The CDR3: CASSEGLAGGNTGELFF. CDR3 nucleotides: TGTGCCAGCAGCGAGGGACTAGCGGGAGGGAACACCGGGGAGCTGTTTTTT.

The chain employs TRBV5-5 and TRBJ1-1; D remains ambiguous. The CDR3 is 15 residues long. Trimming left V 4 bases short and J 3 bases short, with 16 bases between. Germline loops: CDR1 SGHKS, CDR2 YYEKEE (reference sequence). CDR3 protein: CASSTHPGADTEAFF. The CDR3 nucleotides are TGTGCCAGCAGCACCCACCCTGGAGCGGACACTGAAGCTTTCTTT.

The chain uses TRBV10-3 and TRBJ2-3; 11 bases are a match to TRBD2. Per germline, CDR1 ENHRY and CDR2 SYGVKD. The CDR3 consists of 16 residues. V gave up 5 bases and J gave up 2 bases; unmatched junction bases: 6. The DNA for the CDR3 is TGTGCCATCAGTCCCGGGACTAGCGGACTCACAGATACGCAGTATTTT. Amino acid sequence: CAISPGTSGLTDTQYF.

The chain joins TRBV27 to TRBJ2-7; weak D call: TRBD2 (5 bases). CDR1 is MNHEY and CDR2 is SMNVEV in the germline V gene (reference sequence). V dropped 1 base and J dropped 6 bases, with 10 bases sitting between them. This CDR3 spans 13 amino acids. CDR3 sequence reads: CASSLYGKGEQYF. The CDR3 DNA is TGTGCCAGCAGTTTATACGGGAAGGGCGAGCAGTACTTC.

CDR3 amino acids: CASSQGRSRGSYGYTF. In DNA form, the CDR3 reads TGCGCCAGCAGCCAAGGAAGAAGTAGGGGGAGCTATGGCTACACCTTC. The chain uses TRBV4-1 and TRBJ1-2; the D gene is possibly TRBD1 (6 bases). The germline V and J ends were trimmed by 1 base and 4 bases, with 16 bases remaining between them. CDR1 is MGHRA, CDR2 YSYEKL, per germline. The CDR3 runs 16 residues.

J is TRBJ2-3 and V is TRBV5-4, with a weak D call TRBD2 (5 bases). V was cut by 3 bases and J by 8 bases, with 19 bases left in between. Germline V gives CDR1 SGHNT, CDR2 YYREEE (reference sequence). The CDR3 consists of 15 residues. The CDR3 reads CASSSWTYPRVTQYF. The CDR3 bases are TGTGCCAGCAGCTCATGGACTTATCCGCGGGTTACGCAGTATTTT. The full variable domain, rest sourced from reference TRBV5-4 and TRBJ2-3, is ETGVTQSPTHLIKTRGQQVTLRCSSQSGHNTVSWYQQALGQGPQFIFQYYREEENGRGNFPPRFSGLQFPNYSSELNVNALELDDSALYLCASSSWTYPRVTQYFGPGTRLTVL.

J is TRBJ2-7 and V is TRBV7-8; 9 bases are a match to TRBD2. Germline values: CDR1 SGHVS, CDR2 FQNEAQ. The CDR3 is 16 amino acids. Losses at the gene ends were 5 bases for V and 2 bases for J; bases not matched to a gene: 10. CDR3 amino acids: CASSGRAAGGPYEQYF. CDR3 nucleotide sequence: TGTGCCAGCAGCGGTCGTGCGGCGGGAGGGCCCTACGAGCAGTACTTC.

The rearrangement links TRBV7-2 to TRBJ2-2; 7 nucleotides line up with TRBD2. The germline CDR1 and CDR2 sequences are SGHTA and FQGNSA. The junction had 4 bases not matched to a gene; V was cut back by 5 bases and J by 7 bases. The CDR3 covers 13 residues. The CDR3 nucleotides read TGTGCCAGCAGCCGGACGGGAGGCGGGGAGCTGTTTTTT. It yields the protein CASSRTGGGELFF.

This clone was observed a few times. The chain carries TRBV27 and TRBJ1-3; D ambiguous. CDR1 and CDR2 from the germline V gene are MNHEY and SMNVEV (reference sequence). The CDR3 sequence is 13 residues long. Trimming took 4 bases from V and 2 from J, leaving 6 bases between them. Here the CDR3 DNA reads TGTGCCAGCAGTTCCCCCACTGGAAACACCATATATTTT. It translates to CASSSPTGNTIYF.

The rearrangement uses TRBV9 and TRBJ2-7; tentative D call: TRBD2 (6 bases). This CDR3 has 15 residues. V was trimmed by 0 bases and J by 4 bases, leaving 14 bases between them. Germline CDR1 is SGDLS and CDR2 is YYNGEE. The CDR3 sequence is CASSVGGDSRYEQYF. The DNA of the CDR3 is TGTGCCAGCAGCGTAGGCGGGGATAGCCGATACGAGCAGTACTTC. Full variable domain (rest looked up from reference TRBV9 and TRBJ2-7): DSGVTQTPKHLITATGQRVTLRCSPRSGDLSVYWYQQSLDQGLQFLIQYYNGEERAKGNILERFSAQQFPDLHSELNLSSLELGDSALYFCASSVGGDSRYEQYFGPGTRLTVT.